The 21 T cell receptor beta chains reported below all come from one sample, sequenced in a study of T cells in Graves' hyperthyroidism and ophthalmopathy. Authors of the study amplified TCR beta CDR3 regions from RNA transcripts. First-round RT-PCR of the TCR CDR3 relied on the HTBI primer set. TCRdb reprocessed the multiplex PCR reads via MiXCR and lists one record per CDR3 protein. This sample has 350,000 or so distinct CDR3 sequences, with roughly 17% found just once. The sequencing input was blood. These receptors all come from a woman in her twenties or thirties with Graves' hyperthyroidism that later progressed to Graves' ophthalmopathy.

This clonotype appeared many times. This chain joins TRBV24-1 and TRBJ1-5, with D tentatively TRBD1 (5 bases). V was shortened by 5 bases and J by 4 bases, with 14 bases between the two germline ends. This CDR3 has 15 residues. CDR1 is KGHDR and CDR2 is SFDVKD in the germline V gene. The CDR3 DNA sequence: TGTGCCACCAGTGCCGTAGACGCAGGGAATCAGCCCCAGCATTTT. Translated: CATSAVDAGNQPQHF.

This clonotype has only a few counts. This rearrangement joins TRBV29-1 to TRBJ1-2; TRBD1 is a possible D gene (5 bases). Germline V gives CDR1 SQVTM, CDR2 ANQGSEA. The ends were cut back, 4 bases at V and 9 bases at J, with 12 bases in the middle. The CDR3 spans 11 residues. The CDR3 here is CSVVTGVSYTF. The CDR3 DNA sequence: TGCAGCGTTGTTACAGGAGTTAGCTACACCTTC.

This clonotype showed up many times. This rearrangement joins TRBV12-3 or TRBV12-4 to TRBJ2-3, with D perhaps TRBD1 (5 bases). This CDR3 contains 13 residues. Trimming took off 8 bases at V and 0 bases at J, with 9 bases between the two ends. CDR3: CASGAESTDTQYF. The CDR3 DNA is TGTGCCAGCGGGGCGGAGAGCACAGATACGCAGTATTTT.

This clonotype has a count of ten or more. The gene calls are TRBV19 and TRBJ1-1, with TRBD1 matching over 10 bases. This CDR3 contains 15 residues. Germline CDR1 is LNHDA and CDR2 is SQIVND (reference sequence). The trim removed 5 bases at V and 4 bases at J, leaving 7 bases unmatched. DNA for the CDR3: TGTGCCAGTAGTCCGGGACAGGGGTTACGCACTGAAGCTTTCTTT. Its translation is CASSPGQGLRTEAFF.

This clonotype was observed at least ten times. The chain is built from TRBV6-1 and TRBJ2-3; TRBD2 agrees at 13 bases. Trimming at V came to 5 bases and at J to 5 bases, leaving 7 bases not matched to a gene. Germline loops: CDR1 MNHNS, CDR2 SASEGT. The CDR3 sequence is 16 residues long. The CDR3 bases are TGTGCCAGCAGTCAACTAGCGGGAGGGCCAATAGATACGCAGTATTTT. Translated: CASSQLAGGPIDTQYF.

The chain has TRBV29-1 and TRBJ2-1; no reliable D call. This CDR3 contains 16 residues. Germline V lookup: CDR1 SQVTM, CDR2 ANQGSEA. V was trimmed by 1 base and J by 0 bases, leaving 13 bases between them. The CDR3 reads CSVEVFGRSSYNEQFF. In nucleotides, the CDR3 is TGCAGCGTTGAAGTCTTTGGCCGATCCTCCTACAATGAGCAGTTCTTC.

The V gene is TRBV5-1, the J gene TRBJ2-7; TRBD1 matches at 10 bases. V gave up 3 bases and J gave up 6 bases; unmatched junction bases: 3. Per the germline V gene, CDR1 is SGHRS and CDR2 is YFSETQ. This CDR3 contains 13 residues. CDR3 sequence reads: CASSWGQGSEQYV. The CDR3 region has the DNA TGCGCCAGCAGCTGGGGACAGGGGTCCGAGCAGTACGTC.

This clonotype showed up many times. V gene TRBV28 combines with J gene TRBJ1-2; 9 bases map to TRBD1. Germline V CDR1 and CDR2: MDHEN, SYDVKM. The CDR3 length is 16 residues. V gave up 4 bases and J gave up 2 bases; unmatched junction bases: 8. This CDR3 is CASSSRQGVPNYGYTF. As DNA, the CDR3 is TGTGCCAGCAGTTCCCGACAGGGGGTCCCAAACTATGGCTACACCTTC.

There are many counts of this clonotype. The V gene is TRBV11-2, the J gene TRBJ2-4; 9 bases are a match to TRBD1. J gave up 8 bases and V 1 base, and 9 bases lay outside the gene matches. Germline CDR1 is SGHAT and CDR2 is FQNNGV. The CDR3 is made up of 16 amino acids. This chain's CDR3 is CASSLGEGQGGYIQYF. The CDR3 DNA reads as TGTGCCAGCAGCTTAGGAGAGGGACAGGGAGGTTACATTCAGTACTTC.

The chain recombines TRBV7-8 with TRBJ2-3; the match to TRBD2 covers 15 bases. Germline lookup yields CDR1 SGHVS and CDR2 FQNEAQ. V was clipped by 3 bases and J by 7 bases; unmatched bases: 5. CDR3 length: 16 amino acids. In nucleotides, the CDR3 is TGTGCCAGCAGCTTGGGGACTAGCGGGGGGTTGAATACGCAGTATTTT. Translated, it gives CASSLGTSGGLNTQYF.

The table lists this clonotype with many counts. This chain joins TRBV19 and TRBJ1-5; D is undetermined. The CDR3 length is 13 residues. The V gene's germline CDR1 is LNHDA and CDR2 SQIVND (reference sequence). Trimming pared 6 bases from V and 4 bases from J, leaving 10 bases between. CDR3 protein: CASSTERNQPQHF. The CDR3 nucleotides read TGTGCCAGTAGCACGGAGAGAAATCAGCCCCAGCATTTT.

Ten or more counts support this clonotype. The V gene is TRBV20-1, the J gene TRBJ1-1; 8 bases are shared with TRBD1. Germline lookup yields CDR1 DFQATT and CDR2 SNEGSKA (reference sequence). There are 13 residues in the CDR3. The V and J ends lost 4 bases and 3 bases, in that order; junction bases with no gene match: 4. The CDR3 loop reads CSAKAGGDTEAFF. The CDR3, as DNA: TGCAGTGCTAAGGCAGGGGGCGACACTGAAGCTTTCTTT.

This clonotype was seen only a few times. The CDR3 loop reads CASTPGFGLGGSYNEQFF. The DNA for the CDR3 is TGTGCCAGTACCCCTGGGTTCGGGTTAGGGGGGTCCTACAATGAGCAGTTCTTC. The rearrangement links TRBV19 to TRBJ2-1; possibly TRBD1 or TRBD2 for D (6 bases each). The germline CDR1 and CDR2 sequences are LNHDA and SQIVND (reference sequence). Trimming left V 7 bases short and J 1 base short, with 23 bases between. CDR3 length: 18 residues.

The chain links TRBV20-1 to TRBJ2-1, with 15 bases matching TRBD2. The germline V gene has CDR1 DFQATT and CDR2 SNEGSKA (reference sequence). The CDR3 loop spans 13 amino acids. For the CDR3, the DNA is TGCAGCGGACTAGCGGGAGGGAACAATGAGCAGTTCTTC. It is translated as CSGLAGGNNEQFF.

This clonotype was counted many times. The J gene is TRBJ1-2, the V gene TRBV2, with no clear D. V was cut by 6 bases and J by 5 bases, with 22 bases left in between. This CDR3 is 16 amino acids long. Germline assignment: CDR1 SNHLY and CDR2 FYNNEI. The CDR3 sequence is CASRAEPGATLYGYTF. In DNA, the CDR3 is TGTGCCAGCAGGGCCGAACCGGGCGCCACCCTTTATGGCTACACCTTC.

There are many counts of this clonotype. This rearrangement joins TRBV2 to TRBJ2-3, with D tentatively TRBD1 (6 bases). Trimming removed 11 bases at V and 2 bases at J, with 14 bases between. CDR1 and CDR2 (germline): SNHLY, FYNNEI. The CDR3 spans 13 residues. The CDR3 loop reads CAVGTLDTDTQYF. In nucleotides, the CDR3 is TGTGCCGTTGGGACACTAGACACAGATACGCAGTATTTT.

This clonotype was detected ten times or more. The chain carries TRBV2 and TRBJ1-2; D is unresolved. CDR3 size: 16 residues. The V and J ends lost 2 bases and 6 bases respectively, with 19 bases between them. CDR1 SNHLY and CDR2 FYNNEI come from the germline V gene. CDR3 coding DNA: TGTGCCAGCAGTGAACTGGGAGCTGATTCCCAGGATGGCTACACCTTC. It yields the protein CASSELGADSQDGYTF.

This clonotype was recorded at least ten times. The chain couples TRBV2 to TRBJ1-2, with D possibly TRBD1 on 5 matching bases. The CDR3 has 11 residues. The V end lost 6 bases, the J end lost 8 bases, and 10 bases lay between the germline ends. The germline V gene encodes CDR1 SNHLY and CDR2 FYNNEI. The CDR3 sequence: CASSRVEGYTF. The CDR3 nucleotides are TGTGCCAGCAGCAGGGTCGAGGGCTACACCTTC.

This clonotype was detected ten times or more. This chain links TRBV12-3 or TRBV12-4 with TRBJ2-2, with a tentative D call TRBD1 (6 bases). The V end was cut by 6 bases, the J end by 1 base, with 21 bases between. The CDR3 is 18 amino acids. CDR3 in amino acids: CASSPRGVGARNTGELFF. The DNA of the CDR3 is TGTGCCAGCAGCCCCAGGGGAGTGGGGGCGAGGAACACCGGGGAGCTGTTTTTT.

Many counts were recorded for this clonotype. J is TRBJ2-5 and V is TRBV29-1; D not certain. V lost 6 bases to trimming and J lost 5 bases, with 16 bases between them. CDR3 length: 13 amino acids. CDR1 and CDR2 from the germline V gene are SQVTM and ANQGSEA. For the CDR3, the DNA is TGCAGCGTCCCGGGCCACGACTGGGAGACCCAGTACTTC. Protein product: CSVPGHDWETQYF.

V gene TRBV19 combines with J gene TRBJ2-2; TRBD2 aligns across 10 bases. CDR3 length: 16 residues. V lost 7 bases and J lost 4; bases outside the gene matches: 9. Germline CDR1 is LNHDA and CDR2 is SQIVND (reference sequence). The CDR3 sequence is CASTFEASGGTGELFF. CDR3 nucleotides: TGTGCCAGTACCTTTGAGGCTAGCGGGGGCACCGGGGAGCTGTTTTTT.